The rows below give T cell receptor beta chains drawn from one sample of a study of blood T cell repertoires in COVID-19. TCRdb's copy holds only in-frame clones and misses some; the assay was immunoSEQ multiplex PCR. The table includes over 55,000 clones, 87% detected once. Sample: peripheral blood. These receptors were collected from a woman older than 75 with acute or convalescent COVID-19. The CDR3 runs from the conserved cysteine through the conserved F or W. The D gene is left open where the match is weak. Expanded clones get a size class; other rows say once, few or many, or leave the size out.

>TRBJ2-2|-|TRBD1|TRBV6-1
CASSEQGAIGELFF
TGTGCCAGCAGTGAACAGGGGGCAATCGGGGAGCTGTTTTTT
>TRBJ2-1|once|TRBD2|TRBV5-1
CASSLISGGNKWSEQFF
TGCGCCAGCAGCTTGATATCGGGAGGTAATAAGTGGTCGGAGCAGTTCTTC
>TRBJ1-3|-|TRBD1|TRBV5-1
CASSKTGAGNTIYF
TGCGCCAGCAGCAAAACAGGGGCAGGAAACACCATATATTTT
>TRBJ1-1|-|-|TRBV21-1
CASSNTRGNTEAFF
TGTGCCAGCAGCAACACGAGAGGGAACACTGAAGCTTTCTTT
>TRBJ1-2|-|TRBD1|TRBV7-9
CASSSTAWQGALGYTF
TGTGCCAGCAGCTCAACGGCTTGGCAGGGGGCATTGGGCTACACCTTC
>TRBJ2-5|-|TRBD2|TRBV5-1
CASSLSPSGGSQETQYF
TGCGCCAGCAGCTTGTCTCCTAGCGGGGGGAGCCAAGAGACCCAGTACTTC
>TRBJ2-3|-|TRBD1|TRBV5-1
CASRWNRGPTDTQYF
TGCGCCAGCAGGTGGAACAGGGGACCCACAGATACGCAGTATTTT
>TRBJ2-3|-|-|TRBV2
CASRPRQPTDTQYF
TGTGCCAGCAGGCCTAGACAGCCCACAGATACGCAGTATTTT
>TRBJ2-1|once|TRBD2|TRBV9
CASSVGLAGNNEQFF
TGTGCCAGCAGCGTAGGACTAGCGGGAAACAATGAGCAGTTCTTC
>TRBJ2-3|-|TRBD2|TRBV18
CASSPVRDYTDTQYF
TGTGCCAGTTCACCAGTGAGGGACTACACAGATACGCAGTATTTT
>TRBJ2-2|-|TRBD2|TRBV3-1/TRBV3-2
CASSPGLAGVTGELFF
TGTGCCAGCAGCCCCGGACTAGCGGGGGTCACCGGGGAGCTGTTTTTT
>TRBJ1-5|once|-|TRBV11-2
CASSSSGQPNQPQHF
TGTGCCAGCAGCTCGTCGGGACAACCGAATCAGCCCCAGCATTTT
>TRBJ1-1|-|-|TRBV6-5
CASSLGTLHTEAFF
TGTGCCAGCAGCCTAGGGACTCTTCACACTGAAGCTTTCTTT
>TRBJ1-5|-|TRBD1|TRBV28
CATFSGTGAVQPQHF
TGTGCCACTTTCTCCGGGACAGGGGCCGTTCAGCCCCAGCATTTT
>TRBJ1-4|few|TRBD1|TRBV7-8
CASSSTGANEKLFF
TGTGCCAGCAGCTCGACAGGGGCTAATGAAAAACTGTTTTTT
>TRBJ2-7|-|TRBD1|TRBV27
CASSPWAGGGEQYF
TGTGCCAGCAGTCCCTGGGCAGGGGGCGGCGAGCAGTACTTC
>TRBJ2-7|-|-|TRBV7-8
CASTRGASSYEQYF
TGTGCCAGCACCCGAGGTGCCAGCTCCTACGAGCAGTACTTC
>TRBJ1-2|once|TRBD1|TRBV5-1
CASSGRDRGSYTF
TGCGCCAGCAGCGGAAGGGACAGGGGAAGCTACACCTTC
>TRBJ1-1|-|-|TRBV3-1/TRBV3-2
CASSSQGLGPEAFF
TGTGCCAGCAGCTCCCAGGGGCTCGGACCTGAAGCTTTCTTT
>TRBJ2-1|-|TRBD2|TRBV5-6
CASSAERGYNEQFF
TGTGCCAGCAGCGCTGAGCGGGGGTACAATGAGCAGTTCTTC
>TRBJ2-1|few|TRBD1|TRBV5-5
CASTPGTDPYNEQFF
TGTGCCAGCACCCCCGGGACAGACCCCTACAATGAGCAGTTCTTC
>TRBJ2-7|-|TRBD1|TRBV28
CASRGTGRSYEQYF
TGTGCCAGCAGGGGGACAGGCCGTTCCTACGAGCAGTACTTC
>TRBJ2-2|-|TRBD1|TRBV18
CASSLRQGDTGELFF
TGTGCCAGCTCACTCAGACAGGGAGACACCGGGGAGCTGTTTTTT
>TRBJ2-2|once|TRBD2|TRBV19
CASSGYSGRKSTGELFF
TGTGCCAGTAGTGGGTATAGCGGGAGAAAGAGCACCGGGGAGCTGTTTTTT